The clone carrying this T cell receptor (beta chain) appeared many times. Its cognate antigen is unknown. This sample is drawn from a study of blood T cells in healthy people across ages. General study results and limits: Unsorted PBMC material precluded a definitive naive versus antigen-experienced comparison.

A second PCR, run for roughly 7 to 11 cycles, used a sample-barcoded 5' primer plus a J-beta primer mix. TCRdb redid the calling of the 5' RACE reads with MiXCR, one entry per CDR3 protein. Here the sample spans hundreds of thousands of distinct CDR3 sequences, under 25% being singletons. CDR1 and CDR2 (germline): MNHEY, SVGAGI. V gave up 10 bases and J gave up 7 bases, with 16 bases separating them. The CDR3 totals 13 residues. V gene TRBV6-5 combines with J gene TRBJ1-4; D is unresolved. Sequencing used blood. The sequence came from a man aged 65 to 85 in good health. CDR3 protein: CATKQSRGEKLFF. CDR3 sequence (DNA): TGTGCCACCAAACAGTCTCGGGGTGAAAAACTGTTTTTT.